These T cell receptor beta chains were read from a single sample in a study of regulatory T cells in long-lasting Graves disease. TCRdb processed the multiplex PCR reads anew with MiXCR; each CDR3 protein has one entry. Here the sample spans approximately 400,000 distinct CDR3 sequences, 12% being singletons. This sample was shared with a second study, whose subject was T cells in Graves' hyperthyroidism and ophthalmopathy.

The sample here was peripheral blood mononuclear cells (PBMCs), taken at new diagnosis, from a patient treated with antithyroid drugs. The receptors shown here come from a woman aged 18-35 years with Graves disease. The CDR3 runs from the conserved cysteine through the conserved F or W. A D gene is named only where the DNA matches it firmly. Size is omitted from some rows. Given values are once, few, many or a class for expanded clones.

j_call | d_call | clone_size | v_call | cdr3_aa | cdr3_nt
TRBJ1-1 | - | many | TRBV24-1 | CATSDPTTSTEAFF | TGTGCCACCAGTGATCCCACCACTTCCACTGAAGCTTTCTTT
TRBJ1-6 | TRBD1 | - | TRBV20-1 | CSASGQGDSPLHF | TGCAGTGCTAGTGGTCAGGGGGATTCACCCCTCCACTTT
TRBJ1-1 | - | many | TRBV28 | CASRYGGRRDTEAFF | TGTGCCAGCAGGTACGGGGGGCGGAGGGACACTGAAGCTTTCTTT
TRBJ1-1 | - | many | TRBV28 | CASNRRRAPEAFF | TGTGCCTCCAACAGGAGGAGAGCCCCCGAAGCTTTCTTT
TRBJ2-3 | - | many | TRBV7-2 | CASSFIPTPSTDTQYF | TGTGCCAGCAGCTTTATACCGACCCCTAGCACAGATACGCAGTATTTT
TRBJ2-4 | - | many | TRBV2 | CASSGTTHGIQYF | TGTGCCAGCAGTGGGACTACTCATGGCATTCAGTACTTC
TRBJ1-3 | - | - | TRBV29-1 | CSVEFSGGRAIYF | TGCAGCGTTGAATTTTCGGGTGGCAGGGCCATATATTTT
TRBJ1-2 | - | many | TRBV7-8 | CASSFDWGAYGYTF | TGTGCCAGCAGCTTCGATTGGGGTGCCTATGGCTACACCTTC
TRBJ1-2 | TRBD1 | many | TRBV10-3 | CAIRATGGDAHYGYTF | TGTGCCATCAGGGCGACAGGGGGCGACGCCCACTATGGCTACACCTTC
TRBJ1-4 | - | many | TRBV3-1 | CASSSPPKHRGEKLFF | TGTGCCAGCAGCTCCCCGCCAAAACATCGGGGTGAAAAACTGTTTTTT
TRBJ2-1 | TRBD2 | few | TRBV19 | CASSIRTSGSLEQFF | TGTGCCAGTAGTATCCGGACTAGCGGGAGCCTTGAGCAGTTCTTC
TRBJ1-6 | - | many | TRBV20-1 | CSARGDPARSSYNSPLHF | TGCAGTGCTAGAGGGGACCCGGCGCGGAGCTCCTATAATTCACCCCTCCACTTT
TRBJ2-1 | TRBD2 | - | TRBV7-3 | CASSLNGLAGNEQFF | TGTGCCAGCAGCTTAAATGGACTAGCGGGCAATGAGCAGTTCTTC
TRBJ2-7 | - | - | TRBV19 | CASSPPRWESSYEQYF | TGTGCCAGTAGTCCTCCTAGGTGGGAGAGCTCCTACGAGCAGTACTTC
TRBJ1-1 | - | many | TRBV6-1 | CASKSFGVNTEAFF | TGTGCCAGCAAATCCTTTGGGGTGAACACTGAAGCTTTCTTT
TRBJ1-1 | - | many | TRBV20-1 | CSAGRQYMNTEAFF | TGCAGTGCCGGCCGACAGTATATGAACACTGAAGCTTTCTTT
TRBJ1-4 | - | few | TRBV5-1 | CASTHGSRDEKLFF | TGCGCCAGCACCCACGGCTCGAGGGATGAAAAACTGTTTTTT
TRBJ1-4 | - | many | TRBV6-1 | CASSRRVNEKLFF | TGTGCCAGCAGTCGGAGAGTTAATGAAAAACTGTTTTTT
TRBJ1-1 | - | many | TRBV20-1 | CSASRAGRDTEAFF | TGCAGTGCTAGTAGGGCGGGGCGCGACACTGAAGCTTTCTTT
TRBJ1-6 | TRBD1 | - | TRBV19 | CASSIYRGISPLHF | TGTGCCAGTAGTATTTACAGGGGGATTTCACCCCTCCACTTT
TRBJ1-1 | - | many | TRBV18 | CASSSSIGGNTEAFF | TGTGCCAGCTCATCCAGTATCGGGGGGAACACTGAAGCTTTCTTT
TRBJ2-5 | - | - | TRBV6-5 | CASSYPTGLETQYF | TGTGCCAGCAGTTACCCGACAGGTTTGGAGACCCAGTACTTC
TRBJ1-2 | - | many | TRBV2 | CASTDPSAANYGYTF | TGTGCCAGCACCGACCCCAGCGCGGCTAACTATGGCTACACCTTC
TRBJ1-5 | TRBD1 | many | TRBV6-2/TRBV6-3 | CASSRQGDLRYSNQPQHF | TGTGCCAGCAGTAGACAGGGCGATCTGCGATATAGCAATCAGCCCCAGCATTTT
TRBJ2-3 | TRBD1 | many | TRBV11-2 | CASSSVKNKQGSDTQYF | TGTGCCAGCAGCTCAGTAAAAAATAAACAGGGGTCAGATACGCAGTATTTT
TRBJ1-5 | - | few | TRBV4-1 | CASSQDTQGGQPQHF | TGCGCCAGCAGCCAAGATACCCAGGGAGGACAGCCCCAGCATTTT
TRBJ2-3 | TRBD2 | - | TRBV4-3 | CASSQPGGGRDTQYF | TGCGCCAGCAGCCAGCCCGGCGGCGGGAGAGATACGCAGTATTTT
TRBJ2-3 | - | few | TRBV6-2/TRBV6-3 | CASSYSYLQYF | TGTGCCAGCAGTTACTCCTACCTTCAGTATTTT
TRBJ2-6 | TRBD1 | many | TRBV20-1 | CSAAGGAGANVLTF | TGCAGTGCTGCAGGGGGCGCTGGGGCCAACGTCCTGACTTTC
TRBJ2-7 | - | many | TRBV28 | CASSPSGALYEQYF | TGTGCCAGCAGTCCATCGGGGGCCCTGTACGAGCAGTACTTC
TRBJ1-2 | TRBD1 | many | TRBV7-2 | CASSANRDRSRYGYTF | TGTGCCAGCAGCGCCAACCGGGACAGATCTCGCTATGGCTACACCTTC